The clone carrying this T cell receptor beta chain was picked up one time. These data belong to a study of blood T cell repertoires in COVID-19. Study at large: Sites across the United States, Italy and Spain contributed samples from acute and convalescent COVID-19. T cells, B-cell-depleted T cells, or PBMCs provided the cDNA or gDNA that served as material.

Authors' analysis steps: Reference gene primer amplification gave estimated nucleated cell counts. TCRdb's copy holds only in-frame clones and misses some; the assay was immunoSEQ multiplex PCR. The DNA gave D and trimming, while V, J and clone size come from that table. This table holds over 250,000 clones, approximately 83% found once. The CDR3 totals 14 residues. V gave up 5 bases and J gave up 10 bases, with 20 bases separating them. Germline CDR1 reads SEHNR; CDR2 reads FQNEAQ (reference sequence). Sequencing input: peripheral blood. The source is a woman aged 70-85 years with acute or convalescent COVID-19. The chain employs TRBV7-9 and TRBJ1-2; a weak D match, TRBD1 (6 bases). The CDR3 region is CASSPPWDTANYTF. CDR3 sequence (DNA): TGTGCCAGCAGCCCCCCGTGGGACACAGCTAACTACACCTTC.